The 10 T cell receptor beta chains below come from one sample, sequenced in a study of yellow fever vaccine responses in identical twins. TCRdb re-called the RT-PCR reads with MiXCR, one entry per CDR3 protein. The sample carries 18,000 or so distinct CDR3 sequences, approximately 60% recorded once. The source was T cells from blood (PBMCs), unsorted or a sorted subset (not recorded which), collected before or after yellow fever vaccination (not recorded which). These receptors all come from a woman aged 18 to 35 who received the yellow fever vaccine.

Only a few counts were recorded for this clonotype. CDR3 sequence: CASSGEGGAYQETQYF. Here the CDR3 DNA reads TGTGCCAGCAGCGGTGAGGGGGGGGCCTACCAAGAGACCCAGTACTTC. The chain uses TRBV14 and TRBJ2-5, with a possible D match to TRBD2 (7 bases). Trimming took off 5 bases at V and 0 bases at J, with 16 bases between the two ends. The CDR3 spans 16 residues. Germline values: CDR1 SGHDN, CDR2 FVKESK.

The CDR3 sequence is CASSLAAGLPQHF. For the CDR3, the DNA is TGCGCCAGCAGCTTGGCCGCGGGGTTGCCCCAGCATTTT. The chain carries TRBV5-1 and TRBJ1-5, with D unclear. Germline CDR1 and CDR2: SGHRS and YFSETQ. The germline V and J ends were trimmed by 0 bases and 9 bases, with 10 bases remaining between them. The CDR3 spans 13 residues.

In its sample, this clonotype was seen a few times. The gene calls are TRBV5-5 and TRBJ2-5; D is perhaps TRBD1 (5 bases). The CDR3 spans 16 residues. The V end lost 0 bases, the J end lost 0 bases, and 12 bases lay between the germline ends. Germline V CDR1 and CDR2: SGHKS, YYEKEE (reference sequence). The CDR3 loop is CASSLDGGHHQETQYF. The CDR3 DNA reads TGTGCCAGCAGCTTGGATGGTGGACACCACCAAGAGACCCAGTACTTC.

This chain connects TRBV13 to TRBJ2-5; 7 bases align to TRBD2. The ends lost 10 bases at V and 2 bases at J; junction bases unmatched: 10. The germline V gene encodes CDR1 PRHDT and CDR2 FYEKMQ (reference sequence). The CDR3 is made up of 14 amino acids. CDR3 amino acids: CATKKSRGQETQYF. CDR3 DNA sequence: TGTGCCACCAAAAAGTCGCGGGGGCAAGAGACCCAGTACTTC.

Details on this clonotype: The junction shows a germline mismatch at one end, possibly a read error. The chain employs TRBV4-1 and TRBJ2-7, with a possible D match to TRBD2 (5 bases). The germline gives CDR1 MGHRA, CDR2 YSYEKL. The CDR3 spans 14 residues. This CDR3 is CASSQEGVSHEQYF. Here the CDR3 DNA reads TGCGCCAGCAGCCAAGAGGGAGTCTCCCACGAGCAGTACTTC.

The chain has TRBV29-1 and TRBJ2-5, with D perhaps TRBD2 (6 bases). Germline CDR1 and CDR2: SQVTM and ANQGSEA. V lost 8 bases and J 7 bases, leaving 20 bases between the germline ends. The CDR3 consists of 13 residues. CDR3 amino acids: CSLREAGNVTQYF. For the CDR3, the DNA is TGCAGCCTTAGGGAGGCAGGGAACGTGACCCAGTACTTC.

V and J are TRBV4-2 and TRBJ2-5; D possibly matches TRBD1 or TRBD2 (5 bases each). CDR3 length: 15 amino acids. The ends were cut back, 0 bases at V and 2 bases at J, with 10 bases in the middle. CDR1 and CDR2 (germline): LGHNA, YNFKEQ. CDR3 residues: CASSQDRDGQETQYF. The CDR3 DNA reads TGTGCCAGCAGCCAAGACAGGGACGGACAAGAGACCCAGTACTTC.

The chain carries TRBV20-1 and TRBJ2-7; TRBD2 is a possible D gene (6 bases). V was shortened by 0 bases and J by 5 bases, with 14 bases between the two germline ends. This CDR3 has 14 amino acids. Germline V gene data show CDR1 as DFQATT and CDR2 as SNEGSKA (reference sequence). This CDR3 is CSAREPGLDHEQYF. The CDR3 DNA is TGCAGTGCTAGAGAACCGGGACTTGACCACGAGCAGTACTTC.

This clonotype was picked up a small number of times. The V and J genes are TRBV27 and TRBJ1-2, with a possible D match to TRBD1 (6 bases). The length of the CDR3 is 13 residues. From germline, CDR1 is MNHEY and CDR2 SMNVEV (reference sequence). Trimming took 4 bases from V and 8 from J, leaving 14 bases between them. The CDR3 DNA reads TGTGCCAGCAGTTCCCCGGGGGCGAGAGGCTACACCTTC. This translates into CASSSPGARGYTF.

V usage is TRBV6-4 and J usage is TRBJ1-5; 7 bases map to TRBD1. The CDR3 sequence is 14 residues long. The germline V gene has CDR1 MRHNA and CDR2 SNTAGT. Germline trimming cut 6 bases from V and 6 bases from J; bases unmatched to any gene: 8. CDR3 protein: CASRRQGTGQPQHF. The CDR3 bases are TGTGCCAGCAGACGACAGGGTACGGGTCAGCCCCAGCATTTT.